This TCR beta chain was profiled in a study of blood T cell repertoires in COVID-19. In the original analysis: Researchers report that nucleated cell counts were estimated from reference gene primer amplification. Assay: immunoSEQ multiplex PCR; the TCRdb copy retains only in-frame clones and omits some. That table furnishes V, J and clone size, whereas the DNA furnished D and trimming. The sample lists 55,000 to 80,000 clones, just under 85% seen once, with 28% in the top ten. The germline CDR1 and CDR2 sequences are SGHDN and FVKESK. V was clipped by 4 bases and J by 1 base, with 13 bases between them. This CDR3 has 15 amino acids.

The sample was peripheral blood. The sequence was collected from a man aged 65-85 years with acute or convalescent COVID-19. The V gene is TRBV14, the J gene TRBJ2-5, with D maybe TRBD1 (6 bases). CDR3 protein: CASSPLTGRQETQYF. CDR3 bases: TGTGCCAGCAGCCCTCTGACAGGTCGCCAAGAGACCCAGTACTTC.